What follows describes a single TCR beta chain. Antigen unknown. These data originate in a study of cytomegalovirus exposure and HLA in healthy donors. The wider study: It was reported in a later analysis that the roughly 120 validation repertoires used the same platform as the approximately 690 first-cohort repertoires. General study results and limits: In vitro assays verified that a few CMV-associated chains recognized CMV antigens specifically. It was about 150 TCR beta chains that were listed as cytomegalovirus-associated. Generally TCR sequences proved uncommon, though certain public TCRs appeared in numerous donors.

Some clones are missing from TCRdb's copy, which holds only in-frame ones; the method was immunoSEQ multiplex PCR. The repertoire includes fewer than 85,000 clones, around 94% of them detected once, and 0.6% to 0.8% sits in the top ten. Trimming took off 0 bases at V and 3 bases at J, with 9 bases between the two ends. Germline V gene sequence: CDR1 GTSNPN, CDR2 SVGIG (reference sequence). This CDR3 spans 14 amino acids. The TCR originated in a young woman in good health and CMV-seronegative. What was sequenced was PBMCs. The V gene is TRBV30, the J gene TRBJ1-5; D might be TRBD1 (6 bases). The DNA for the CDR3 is TGTGCCTGGAGTGTCTGGACAGACAATCAGCCCCAGCATTTT. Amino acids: CAWSVWTDNQPQHF.